Presented here are 15 T cell receptor beta chains from one specimen sequenced in a study of cytomegalovirus exposure and HLA in healthy donors. This table comes from immunoSEQ multiplex PCR, and its TCRdb copy is limited to in-frame clones, with some not included. The profile shows about 140,000 clones, 85% to 90% of them singletons. Source material: PBMCs. The source of these receptors is a man aged 18 to 29 in good health and CMV-seropositive.

V is TRBV10-3 and J is TRBJ2-7, with a weak D call TRBD1 (6 bases). The germline V and J ends were trimmed by 8 bases and 4 bases, with 9 bases remaining between them. This CDR3 has 11 residues. The V gene's germline CDR1 is ENHRY and CDR2 SYGVKD. The CDR3 coding sequence is TGTGCCATCGGACAGATTTACGAGCAGTACTTC. Translating gives CAIGQIYEQYF.

The genes are TRBV14 and TRBJ2-7, with D perhaps TRBD2 (6 bases). Looked up from germline, CDR1 is SGHDN and CDR2 is FVKESK. Trimming left V 4 bases short and J 4 bases short, with 11 bases between. CDR3 size: 13 residues. The CDR3 reads CASSPRLVYEQYF. The CDR3 nucleotides are TGTGCCAGCAGCCCCCGACTAGTTTACGAGCAGTACTTC.

The V call is TRBV30, the J call TRBJ2-2; the D gene is possibly TRBD2 (5 bases). V shed 4 bases and J shed 4 bases, with 10 bases lying between them. Germline CDR1 GTSNPN, CDR2 SVGIG (reference sequence). CDR3 size: 13 residues. Here the CDR3 reads CAWIPGFTGELFF. The CDR3 bases are TGTGCCTGGATCCCGGGGTTCACCGGGGAGCTGTTTTTT.

The CDR3 reads CASSSPGGGYNEQFF. Written as DNA, the CDR3 is TGTGCCAGCAGCTCACCGGGTGGGGGGTACAATGAGCAGTTCTTC. V gene TRBV27 combines with J gene TRBJ2-1; TRBD2 is a possible D gene (6 bases). Per the germline V gene, CDR1 is MNHEY and CDR2 is SMNVEV (reference sequence). V was shortened by 6 bases and J by 4 bases, with 16 bases between the two germline ends. The CDR3 is 15 amino acids.

This clone was detected only once. V is TRBV27 and J is TRBJ1-3; 7 nucleotides line up with TRBD1. The length of the CDR3 is 14 residues. The ends lost 2 bases at V and 7 bases at J; junction bases unmatched: 5. Germline CDR1 and CDR2: MNHEY and SMNVEV (reference sequence). For the CDR3, the DNA is TGTGCCAGCAGTTTAAGAGGGGGCAGGAACACCATATATTTT. Protein sequence: CASSLRGGRNTIYF.

The gene calls are TRBV6-1 and TRBJ2-6; TRBD1 matches at 7 bases. The CDR3 consists of 15 residues. From germline, CDR1 is MNHNS and CDR2 SASEGT. V shed 8 bases, J shed 0 bases, and the junction held 4 bases outside the gene matches. This CDR3 reads CASGQDSSGANVLTF. For the CDR3, the DNA is TGTGCCAGCGGACAGGATAGCTCTGGGGCCAACGTCCTGACTTTC.

The J gene is TRBJ2-1, the V gene TRBV2; 8 nucleotides agree with TRBD2. V lost 7 bases, J lost 0 bases, and 2 bases stayed unmatched. The CDR3 is 14 residues long. Germline V gene data show CDR1 as SNHLY and CDR2 as FYNNEI. CDR3 amino acids: CASKAGASYNEQFF. DNA for the CDR3: TGTGCCAGCAAAGCGGGGGCCTCCTACAATGAGCAGTTCTTC.

The gene calls are TRBV2 and TRBJ1-2, with D maybe TRBD1 (5 bases). The germline CDR1 and CDR2 sequences are SNHLY and FYNNEI. V lost 3 bases and J 4 bases, leaving 15 bases between the germline ends. The CDR3 spans 15 residues. The chain's CDR3 is CASSDRGRTFYGYTF. The CDR3 nucleotides are TGTGCCAGCAGTGATCGGGGGAGGACCTTCTATGGCTACACCTTC.

V is TRBV6-5 and J is TRBJ1-3; 7 nucleotides align to TRBD1. Germline assignment: CDR1 MNHEY and CDR2 SVGAGI. V shed 5 bases and J 4 bases; nucleotides not matched to a gene: 2. CDR3 length: 13 residues. Written as DNA, the CDR3 is TGTGCCAGCAGTAGGACAGGAGGAAACACCATATATTTT. This sequence encodes CASSRTGGNTIYF.

A single count supports this clone. The chain combines TRBV29-1 with TRBJ2-1; 7 bases match TRBD1. CDR3 length: 13 residues. Germline assignment: CDR1 SQVTM and CDR2 ANQGSEA. V was clipped by 6 bases and J by 3 bases; unmatched bases: 5. The CDR3 DNA reads as TGCAGCGTCGGTTGGGACAGCTACAATGAGCAGTTCTTC. Protein sequence: CSVGWDSYNEQFF.

J is TRBJ2-1 and V is TRBV7-8, with TRBD1 matching over 7 bases. The V gene end was trimmed by 5 bases and the J gene end by 6 bases; junction bases not matched to a gene: 7. CDR3 length equals 14 residues. The germline gives CDR1 SGHVS, CDR2 FQNEAQ. DNA of the CDR3: TGTGCCAGCAGCGAGATGGGACAGTTCAATGAGCAGTTCTTC. Its protein is CASSEMGQFNEQFF.

V usage is TRBV29-1 and J usage is TRBJ1-1; no definite D call. V gave up 3 bases and J gave up 0 bases, with 11 bases separating them. The CDR3 sequence is 14 residues long. CDR1 and CDR2 (germline): SQVTM, ANQGSEA. The CDR3 sequence: CSVELAGLNTEAFF. The CDR3 DNA follows: TGCAGCGTTGAGCTTGCGGGGTTGAACACTGAAGCTTTCTTT.

V and J are TRBV12-5 and TRBJ2-7, with a weak D call TRBD1 (5 bases). This CDR3 is built from 13 residues. Trimming pared 6 bases from V and 3 bases from J, leaving 12 bases between. In germline, CDR1 is LGHNT, CDR2 FRNRAP. The CDR3 nucleotides are TGTGCTAGTGGGGCAGGGTTGAGCTACGAGCAGTACTTC. This gives the protein CASGAGLSYEQYF.

This rearrangement joins TRBV18 to TRBJ1-1; D perhaps matches TRBD1 (5 bases). The V and J ends lost 2 bases and 0 bases respectively, with 13 bases between them. CDR1 and CDR2 from the germline V gene are KGHSH and LQKENI. The CDR3 spans 16 residues. This CDR3 reads CASSPYPTALNTEAFF. The CDR3 DNA sequence: TGTGCCAGCTCACCATATCCGACAGCCTTGAACACTGAAGCTTTCTTT.

This clone was detected a few times. The V gene is TRBV15, the J gene TRBJ2-5, with 10 bases fitting TRBD2. The CDR3 loop spans 15 amino acids. The trim removed 5 bases at V and 4 bases at J, leaving 7 bases unmatched. Germline V CDR1 and CDR2: LNHNV, YYDKDF (reference sequence). The DNA of the CDR3 is TGTGCCACCAGCCTACAGCGGGAGGGGCCAGAGACCCAGTACTTC. Protein sequence: CATSLQREGPETQYF.